The following is a TCR beta chain sequence with its context. Its cognate antigen is unknown. The sample belongs to a study of cytomegalovirus exposure and HLA in healthy donors. A multiplex PCR was run with 60 Vbeta primers and 13 Jbeta primers. Method: immunoSEQ multiplex PCR; TCRdb's copy keeps in-frame clones and lacks some. Altogether 190,000 or so clones are present, 80% being singletons, with the ten largest covering roughly 0.7%. Deletions cut 4 bases from V and 0 bases from J, with 20 bases between. The CDR3 totals 17 residues. Germline V gives CDR1 SGHRS, CDR2 YFSETQ. General study points: Earlier analysis found most TCR beta V segments productive about 90% or about 30% of the time. Another analysis was done later, and it associated around 15,000 TCR beta sequences with HLA alleles at 0.05 false discovery rate.

The V gene is TRBV5-1, the J gene TRBJ2-7, with TRBD1 as a possible D gene (6 bases). This clonotype was sampled from a boy younger than 18 in good health and CMV-seronegative. Sequencing used PBMCs. CDR3 region: CASSLQSRGPSSYEQYF. In DNA, the CDR3 is TGCGCCAGCAGCCTTCAGAGCAGGGGCCCCAGCTCCTACGAGCAGTACTTC. Combining the CDR3 with reference TRBV5-1 and TRBJ2-7 gives the whole variable domain KAGVTQTPRYLIKTRGQQVTLSCSPISGHRSVSWYQQTPGQGLQFLFEYFSETQRNKGNFPGRFSGRQFSNSRSEMNVSTLELGDSALYLCASSLQSRGPSSYEQYFGPGTRLTVT.